The rows below give T cell receptor beta chains drawn from one sample of a study of blood T cell repertoires in COVID-19. Data came from immunoSEQ multiplex PCR; TCRdb stores just in-frame clones and leaves some out. The table shows some 150,000 clones, with just over 85% occurring only once. The sample comprised peripheral blood. These receptors were collected from a man between 65 and 85 years old with acute or convalescent COVID-19. Each CDR3 is given without its conserved first and last residue.

TRBV28,TRBJ2-3,ASSLTRGRGTDTQY
TRBV7-2,TRBJ2-5,ASSLASGRVETQY
TRBV6-5,TRBJ1-2,ASSRDSQPNYGYT
TRBV7-3,TRBJ2-1,ASSFGGPSYNEQF
TRBV19,TRBJ1-4,ASSRAALGASNEKLF
TRBV28,TRBJ2-1,ALGGGFRDEQF
TRBV7-8,TRBJ1-5,ASSLEDNPNQPQH
TRBV6-1,TRBJ2-5,ASSDLGTSGTQY
TRBV19,TRBJ1-5,ASSLSQGRPNQPQH
TRBV30,TRBJ2-2,AWRKEMNTGELF
TRBV10-3,TRBJ1-1,AISESGGQNTEAF
TRBV15,TRBJ1-3,ATSRDRWSGNTIY
TRBV5-4,TRBJ1-2,ASSDSFRQGIYGYT
TRBV28,TRBJ1-1,ASSYPLGQGEAF
TRBV9,TRBJ1-4,ASSVGTGTINEKLF
TRBV6-2/TRBV6-3,TRBJ2-3,ASSSPSELNTDTQY
TRBV3-1/TRBV3-2,TRBJ1-1,ASSQRTGNTEAF
TRBV7-8,TRBJ1-6,ASSPEDRESSPLH
TRBV11-2,TRBJ1-4,ASTGHLTNEKLF
TRBV14,TRBJ1-6,ASSLTGPGNSPLH
TRBV5-1,TRBJ2-1,ASSLDRVGYNEQF
TRBV20-1,TRBJ2-7,SASDAGGPDEQY
TRBV6-5,TRBJ2-1,ASSLSTRRSEQF
TRBV19,TRBJ1-5,ASKYAENQPQH
TRBV6-1,TRBJ2-1,ASSEGAFGGTYNEQF
TRBV11-2,TRBJ1-6,ASSLDRTWRENSPLH
TRBV2,TRBJ2-7,ASSGLTGTYEQY
TRBV14,TRBJ2-1,ASSLRQGDNEQF
TRBV6-2/TRBV6-3,TRBJ1-1,ASSFSFQTEAF
TRBV4-1,TRBJ2-7,ASSQVLSGSFEQY
TRBV6-2/TRBV6-3,TRBJ1-1,ASSFSQYTEAF
TRBV19,TRBJ2-3,ASSTRRQGADTQY
TRBV19,TRBJ2-2,ASSPRGEIAGELF
TRBV19,TRBJ1-1,ASSLRENTEAF
TRBV19,TRBJ1-5,ASSSGFDNQPQH
TRBV19,TRBJ2-1,ASSIQTSGGQQF
TRBV5-1,TRBJ1-2,ASSLGTESDGYT
TRBV6-4,TRBJ2-1,ASSEDWEGYNEQF
TRBV27,TRBJ2-5,ASSLSRTSGGTQY
TRBV18,TRBJ2-1,ASSTYQGSYNEQF
TRBV7-9,TRBJ2-3,ASSLREDTQY
TRBV14,TRBJ2-3,ASSQSGRAHPQY
TRBV29-1,TRBJ2-7,SVEWGTWDNSYEQY
TRBV9,TRBJ2-7,ASSEQGLHEQY
TRBV13,TRBJ2-1,ASSLWTSGREQF